This T cell receptor (beta chain) came from a study of regulatory T cells in long-lasting Graves disease. This clonotype was counted at least ten times. This CDR3 has 13 residues. V shed 0 bases and J shed 6 bases, with 8 bases lying between them. The germline V gene encodes CDR1 SGHNT and CDR2 YENEEA. For TCR beta, libraries came from iRepertoire HTBI primers and Arm-PCR of CDR3 regions. TCRdb re-analysed the multiplex PCR reads in MiXCR, keeping a single row per CDR3 protein. The sample shows about 470,000 distinct CDR3 sequences, 15% to 20% of them seen only once. Sample time point: newly diagnosed GD, antithyroid drugs for less than 3 months. Researchers made the TCR library from RNA that was extracted from PBMCs. Another study also made use of these data, one on T cells in Graves' hyperthyroidism and ophthalmopathy.

This chain links TRBV11-3 with TRBJ2-5; D unclear. Sequencing used peripheral blood mononuclear cells (PBMCs), obtained at new diagnosis, from a patient treated with antithyroid drugs. The TCR comes from a middle-aged man with Graves disease. CDR3 loop: CASSLEHRKTQYF. CDR3 nucleotides: TGTGCCAGCAGCTTAGAACACAGAAAGACCCAGTACTTC.